Sequencing of this T cell receptor beta chain was carried out in a study of blood T cell repertoires in COVID-19. Study summary: Some COVID-19 samples were acute and others convalescent; all came from the United States, Italy and Spain. In each case, the material was cDNA or gDNA derived from T cells, B-cell-depleted T cells, or PBMCs.

The CDR3 has 17 amino acids. V shed 5 bases, J shed 4 bases, and the junction held 10 bases outside the gene matches. CDR1 is SGHDN, CDR2 FVKESK, per germline. Original methodology: Estimated nucleated cell counts came from reference gene primer amplification. Sequenced by immunoSEQ multiplex PCR; TCRdb stores in-frame clones only, minus some. V, J and clone size derive from that table, while D and trimming were established from the DNA sequence. The sample lists roughly 390,000 clones, around 85% occurring once. Sequenced: peripheral blood. The rearrangement joins TRBV14 to TRBJ1-4; 10 positions match TRBD1. This TCR was sampled from a woman under 30 with acute or convalescent COVID-19. The CDR3 reads CASSKRTGGTLNEKLFF. DNA for the CDR3: TGTGCCAGCAGCAAACGGACAGGGGGTACCCTTAATGAAAAACTGTTTTTT.